This paragraph covers one T cell receptor (beta chain) sequence. The antigen remains undetermined. The data were taken from a study of early stage breast cancer tumors. Study overall: Each sample averaged approximately 10-fold read coverage. Notes on the study in general: Enriched TCRB sequences shared across patients were mostly commonly generated sequences.

Assay: immunoSEQ multiplex PCR; the TCRdb copy retains only in-frame clones and omits some. The table includes about 48,000 clones, 65% to 90% detected once. The sequencing input was blood. The clonotype originates from a person aged 50-59 years with breast cancer.

The CDR3 DNA is TGCAGTTCTTTGACGGTGAACACTGAAGCTTTCTTT. The encoded protein is CSSLTVNTEAFF. The rearrangement uses TRBV29-1 and TRBJ1-1; D gene unclear. The germline V gene encodes CDR1 SQVTM and CDR2 ANQGSEA. The CDR3 spans 12 residues.